Shown below are 5 T cell receptor beta chains from a single sample sequenced in a study of cytomegalovirus exposure and HLA in healthy donors. PCR amplification relied on 60 Vbeta primers (plus 13 Jbeta primers). Profiled with immunoSEQ multiplex PCR; TCRdb holds only in-frame clones, not every one. The table has fewer than 250,000 clones, 79% seen once. Sequencing input: PBMCs. The receptors come from a woman between 18 and 29 years old in good health and CMV-seronegative.

V usage is TRBV5-1 and J usage is TRBJ1-5; 8 bases map to TRBD1. This CDR3 has 15 residues. Germline lookup yields CDR1 SGHRS and CDR2 YFSETQ. V gave up 4 bases and J gave up 6 bases; unmatched junction bases: 9. Here the CDR3 DNA reads TGCGCCAGCAGCCCTGGACAGGGCGGGAGTCAGCCCCAGCATTTT. This encodes CASSPGQGGSQPQHF.

J is TRBJ1-2 and V is TRBV19; no clear D. CDR1 and CDR2 (germline): LNHDA, SQIVND (reference sequence). Trimming stripped 6 bases from V and 2 bases from J, with 10 bases between. The CDR3 is 13 amino acids. Here the CDR3 reads CASRAGLNYGYTF. For the CDR3, the DNA is TGTGCCAGTAGGGCAGGATTGAACTATGGCTACACCTTC.

This clone was observed a single time. The chain carries TRBV5-1 and TRBJ2-7; the D gene is possibly TRBD2 (5 bases). Trimming pared 4 bases from V and 3 bases from J, leaving 29 bases between. The CDR3 has 19 residues. Looked up from germline, CDR1 is SGHRS and CDR2 is YFSETQ. DNA of the CDR3: TGCGCCAGCAGCGTACACAGCGTTCTAGCTGGAGTGGGTGGCTACGAGCAGTACTTC. Its protein product is CASSVHSVLAGVGGYEQYF.

This rearrangement joins TRBV6-6 to TRBJ1-3; D is ambiguous. Trimming removed 5 bases from V and 8 bases from J, with 16 bases in between. Per germline, CDR1 MNHNY and CDR2 SVGAGI (reference sequence). The CDR3 has 14 residues. Here the CDR3 reads CASSTIAGLDTIYF. CDR3 DNA: TGTGCCAGCAGTACAATAGCCGGCTTAGACACCATATATTTT.

The rearrangement uses TRBV5-1 and TRBJ2-7; TRBD2 matches 7 bases. This CDR3 contains 14 residues. The trim removed 0 bases at V and 4 bases at J, leaving 4 bases unmatched. Germline CDR1 reads SGHRS; CDR2 reads YFSETQ. CDR3: CASSLEWGGYEQYF. CDR3 in DNA: TGCGCCAGCAGCTTGGAGTGGGGGGGGTACGAGCAGTACTTC.